The rows below give T cell receptor beta chains drawn from one sample of a study of shared clonotypes between healthy human individuals. Data came from immunoSEQ multiplex PCR; TCRdb stores just in-frame clones and leaves some out. This sample has 1 million to 1.2 million clones, with roughly 77% found just once. The sequenced sample consisted of memory CD4+ T cells from PBMCs. All receptors derive from a man aged 18 to 29 in good health. Some clones in this sample may be carry-over from other donors' samples. The CDR3 runs from the conserved cysteine through the conserved F or W. Fields, in order: D gene, V gene, clone size, J gene, CDR3 protein, CDR3 DNA. The D gene is left open where the match is weak. Clone size is stated in some rows and not others, as once, few, many or a class when expanded.

d_call: TRBD2; v_call: TRBV5-1; clone_size: .; j_call: TRBJ2-3; cdr3_aa: CASSLGLADPGARFTQYF; cdr3_nt: TGCGCCAGCAGCTTGGGGCTAGCGGACCCTGGGGCCCGGTTTACGCAGTATTTT
d_call: .; v_call: TRBV2; clone_size: .; j_call: TRBJ1-2; cdr3_aa: CASTPEGSGLGYTF; cdr3_nt: TGTGCCAGCACCCCGGAGGGATCTGGGCTTGGCTACACCTTC
d_call: .; v_call: TRBV9; clone_size: .; j_call: TRBJ2-7; cdr3_aa: CASSSGGLGAYEQYF; cdr3_nt: TGTGCCAGCAGCTCAGGAGGGCTAGGGGCCTACGAGCAGTACTTC
d_call: TRBD1; v_call: TRBV5-6; clone_size: .; j_call: TRBJ2-1; cdr3_aa: CASSRGGYEQFF; cdr3_nt: TGTGCCAGCAGCCGAGGGGGCTATGAGCAGTTCTTC
d_call: .; v_call: TRBV11-2; clone_size: few; j_call: TRBJ2-6; cdr3_aa: CASRPSGANVLTF; cdr3_nt: TGTGCCAGCAGACCTTCTGGGGCCAACGTCCTGACTTTC
d_call: TRBD1; v_call: TRBV5-1; clone_size: once; j_call: TRBJ1-4; cdr3_aa: CASKRTTGVNEKLFF; cdr3_nt: TGCGCCAGCAAGCGCACCACAGGGGTGAATGAAAAACTGTTTTTT
d_call: .; v_call: TRBV28; clone_size: .; j_call: TRBJ1-5; cdr3_aa: CASSLSGHQPQHF; cdr3_nt: TGTGCCAGCAGTTTATCGGGGCATCAGCCCCAGCATTTT
d_call: .; v_call: TRBV7-3; clone_size: .; j_call: TRBJ2-2; cdr3_aa: CASSLTGRTNTGELFF; cdr3_nt: TGTGCCAGCAGCTTAACTGGGCGGACGAACACCGGGGAGCTGTTTTTT
d_call: .; v_call: TRBV2; clone_size: .; j_call: TRBJ2-1; cdr3_aa: CASSEGGAGSDEQFF; cdr3_nt: TGTGCCAGCAGTGAAGGGGGGGCCGGATCCGATGAGCAGTTCTTC
d_call: .; v_call: TRBV7-3; clone_size: .; j_call: TRBJ1-1; cdr3_aa: CASSEGQNTEAFF; cdr3_nt: TGTGCCAGCAGCGAGGGACAGAACACTGAAGCTTTCTTT
d_call: .; v_call: TRBV9; clone_size: .; j_call: TRBJ2-5; cdr3_aa: CASSVGVGRTQYF; cdr3_nt: TGTGCCAGCAGCGTAGGGGTCGGGCGGACCCAGTACTTC
d_call: TRBD2; v_call: TRBV7-9; clone_size: .; j_call: TRBJ2-1; cdr3_aa: CASSVLLATNEQFF; cdr3_nt: TGTGCCAGCAGCGTTTTACTAGCGACCAATGAGCAGTTCTTC
d_call: .; v_call: TRBV7-2; clone_size: once; j_call: TRBJ1-1; cdr3_aa: CASLPTVSNTEAFF; cdr3_nt: TGTGCCAGCCTACCCACGGTATCGAACACTGAAGCTTTCTTT
d_call: TRBD2; v_call: TRBV11-2; clone_size: .; j_call: TRBJ2-2; cdr3_aa: CASSLVGGRAGTGELFF; cdr3_nt: TGTGCCAGCAGCTTAGTGGGCGGGAGGGCCGGAACCGGGGAGCTGTTTTTT
d_call: .; v_call: TRBV25-1; clone_size: .; j_call: TRBJ2-7; cdr3_aa: CASSIDSVHEQYF; cdr3_nt: TGTGCCAGCTCCATCGACAGCGTGCACGAGCAGTACTTC
d_call: .; v_call: TRBV15; clone_size: .; j_call: TRBJ2-2; cdr3_aa: CATSRGKLTGELFF; cdr3_nt: TGTGCCACCAGCAGGGGGAAACTCACCGGGGAGCTGTTTTTT
d_call: TRBD1; v_call: TRBV28; clone_size: few; j_call: TRBJ1-2; cdr3_aa: CASTIGGTGGNYGYTF; cdr3_nt: TGTGCCAGCACCATCGGAGGGACAGGGGGAAACTATGGCTACACCTTC
d_call: .; v_call: TRBV10-1; clone_size: .; j_call: TRBJ2-7; cdr3_aa: CASSARRGDEQYF; cdr3_nt: TGCGCCAGCAGTGCTAGAAGGGGCGACGAGCAGTACTTC
d_call: .; v_call: TRBV27; clone_size: once; j_call: TRBJ2-6; cdr3_aa: CASSPAKNSGANVLTF; cdr3_nt: TGTGCCAGCAGTCCAGCGAAGAACTCTGGGGCCAACGTCCTGACTTTC
d_call: TRBD2; v_call: TRBV10-3; clone_size: once; j_call: TRBJ2-1; cdr3_aa: CAIRPGLAQERQFF; cdr3_nt: TGTGCCATCAGGCCGGGACTAGCCCAGGAGCGGCAGTTCTTC
d_call: .; v_call: TRBV5-4; clone_size: .; j_call: TRBJ2-5; cdr3_aa: CASSPDHQETQYF; cdr3_nt: TGTGCCAGCAGCCCAGACCACCAAGAGACCCAGTACTTC
d_call: .; v_call: TRBV7-9; clone_size: few; j_call: TRBJ1-1; cdr3_aa: CASSSQANTEAFF; cdr3_nt: TGTGCCAGCAGCTCTCAGGCGAACACTGAAGCTTTCTTT
d_call: .; v_call: TRBV28; clone_size: few; j_call: TRBJ1-3; cdr3_aa: CASSPAGRAGNTIYF; cdr3_nt: TGTGCCAGCAGCCCGGCGGGGCGGGCTGGAAACACCATATATTTT
d_call: .; v_call: TRBV5-1; clone_size: .; j_call: TRBJ2-1; cdr3_aa: CASSLFLASDNEQFF; cdr3_nt: TGCGCCAGCAGCTTGTTCCTAGCATCGGACAATGAGCAGTTCTTC
d_call: TRBD1; v_call: TRBV6-5; clone_size: few; j_call: TRBJ1-1; cdr3_aa: CASSYSTGFGTEAFF; cdr3_nt: TGTGCCAGCAGTTACTCGACAGGGTTTGGCACTGAAGCTTTCTTT
d_call: TRBD1; v_call: TRBV30; clone_size: .; j_call: TRBJ1-1; cdr3_aa: CAWSEQGAVEAFF; cdr3_nt: TGTGCCTGGAGCGAACAGGGGGCGGTTGAAGCTTTCTTT
d_call: TRBD2; v_call: TRBV9; clone_size: .; j_call: TRBJ2-2; cdr3_aa: CASSKRGGSSQEGTGELFF; cdr3_nt: TGTGCCAGCAGCAAACGAGGCGGGAGTAGTCAAGAGGGCACCGGGGAGCTGTTTTTT
d_call: .; v_call: TRBV2; clone_size: .; j_call: TRBJ2-1; cdr3_aa: CASETYNEQFF; cdr3_nt: TGTGCCAGCGAAACCTACAATGAGCAGTTCTTC
d_call: .; v_call: TRBV5-8; clone_size: .; j_call: TRBJ1-2; cdr3_aa: CASSPRRGGKGYTF; cdr3_nt: TGTGCCAGCAGTCCTCGACGCGGGGGTAAGGGCTACACCTTC